These 3 T cell receptor beta chains were all obtained from the same sample, sequenced in a study of identical twins. TCRdb itself ran the 5' RACE reads through MiXCR, one entry per CDR3 protein. The sample includes just over 450,000 distinct CDR3 sequences, around 14% of them seen just once. These data were also filed under a second study, of yellow fever vaccine responses in identical twins.

Sequenced input: CD4+ T cells sorted from blood. The source is a woman younger than 30 in good health.

This clonotype was recorded a few times. The J gene is TRBJ2-7, the V gene TRBV5-1; 9 bases are a match to TRBD1. Unmatched junction bases numbered 7, after V lost 3 bases and J lost 6 bases. This CDR3 spans 14 amino acids. Per germline, CDR1 SGHRS and CDR2 YFSETQ. CDR3 DNA: TGCGCCAGCAGCTCGGGACAGGGCCGCGGCGAGCAGTACTTC. It specifies CASSSGQGRGEQYF.

This clonotype was counted a few times. This rearrangement joins TRBV28 to TRBJ2-7; D remains unclear. V was cut by 7 bases and J by 4 bases, with 17 bases left in between. Germline V gene lookup returns CDR1 MDHEN and CDR2 SYDVKM. The CDR3 length is 14 residues. CDR3 loop: CASTPLGPSYEQYF. As DNA, the CDR3 is TGTGCCAGCACCCCCCTCGGGCCGTCGTACGAGCAGTACTTC.

The J gene is TRBJ2-7, the V gene TRBV7-2, with 9 bases fitting TRBD1. Germline V CDR1 and CDR2: SGHTA, FQGNSA. The V and J ends lost 0 bases and 4 bases, in that order; junction bases with no gene match: 7. CDR3 size: 16 residues. The chain's CDR3 is CASSLARTGGMYEQYF. DNA for the CDR3: TGTGCCAGCAGCTTAGCGAGAACAGGGGGCATGTACGAGCAGTACTTC.